A selection of T cell receptor beta chains follows, all from one sample in a study of beta chain features in type 1 diabetes. This table comes from immunoSEQ multiplex PCR, and its TCRdb copy is limited to in-frame clones, with some not included. This table holds more than 550,000 clones, around 15% found once. The sequenced sample consisted of naive CD4+ T cells from blood. These receptors were obtained from a young man with type 1 diabetes. Each CDR3 is given with its conserved first and last residue. Fields, in order: J gene, V gene, clone size, D gene, CDR3 DNA, CDR3 protein. A D gene is named only where the DNA matches it firmly. Not every row has a clone size; where given, it reads once, few, many or a size class.

j_call: TRBJ2-7
v_call: TRBV23-1
clone_size: many
d_call: -
cdr3_nt: TGCGCCAGCAGTCAATCAGGGACCATCCCCTACGAGCAGTACTTC
cdr3_aa: CASSQSGTIPYEQYF

j_call: TRBJ1-5
v_call: TRBV4-1
clone_size: few
d_call: -
cdr3_nt: TGCGCCAGCAGCCAACTAACCGGGCAGAACATCCAGCATTTT
cdr3_aa: CASSQLTGQNIQHF

j_call: TRBJ2-5
v_call: TRBV2
clone_size: -
d_call: TRBD2
cdr3_nt: TGTGCCAGCGCCCTGCTCGGTAGCGGGCAGCAGACCCAGTACTTC
cdr3_aa: CASALLGSGQQTQYF

j_call: TRBJ2-7
v_call: TRBV5-4
clone_size: few
d_call: TRBD2
cdr3_nt: TGTGCCAGCAGCCAGGGACTAGCGGGAGTCATCGAGCAGTACTTC
cdr3_aa: CASSQGLAGVIEQYF

j_call: TRBJ2-5
v_call: TRBV6-5
clone_size: -
d_call: TRBD2
cdr3_nt: TGTGCCAGCAGTTTAGCGGGAGCCGGAGAGACCCAGTACTTC
cdr3_aa: CASSLAGAGETQYF

j_call: TRBJ1-5
v_call: TRBV5-4
clone_size: -
d_call: -
cdr3_nt: TGTGCCAGCAGCTTGGATTCGCATCAGCCCCAGCATTTT
cdr3_aa: CASSLDSHQPQHF

j_call: TRBJ2-1
v_call: TRBV28
clone_size: -
d_call: TRBD1
cdr3_nt: TGTGCCAGCAGTCCCCGGACAGGGATCAATGAGCAGTTCTTC
cdr3_aa: CASSPRTGINEQFF

j_call: TRBJ2-2
v_call: TRBV5-1
clone_size: few
d_call: TRBD1
cdr3_nt: TGCGCCAGCAGCTTGGACAGGGGTGCCGGGGAGCTGTTTTTT
cdr3_aa: CASSLDRGAGELFF

j_call: TRBJ1-2
v_call: TRBV7-8
clone_size: few
d_call: -
cdr3_nt: TGTGCCAGCAGCTTAGCAGGGAATTACTATGGCTACACCTTC
cdr3_aa: CASSLAGNYYGYTF

j_call: TRBJ1-5
v_call: TRBV30
clone_size: -
d_call: -
cdr3_nt: TGTGCCTGGACCAAACGAGGCTTGGGGGGGAATCAGCCCCAGCATTTT
cdr3_aa: CAWTKRGLGGNQPQHF

j_call: TRBJ2-2
v_call: TRBV9
clone_size: -
d_call: TRBD1
cdr3_nt: TGTGCCAGCAGCACGACAGGGGACACCGGGGAGCTGTTTTTT
cdr3_aa: CASSTTGDTGELFF

j_call: TRBJ2-7
v_call: TRBV19
clone_size: few
d_call: TRBD1
cdr3_nt: TGTGCCAGTAGTATCCTCGACAGGGCCAGCTACGAGCAGTACTTC
cdr3_aa: CASSILDRASYEQYF

j_call: TRBJ2-3
v_call: TRBV5-6
clone_size: once
d_call: TRBD2
cdr3_nt: TGTGCCAGCAGCTTGAGAGGGGTAGCGGGAGTTACAGATACGCAGTATTTT
cdr3_aa: CASSLRGVAGVTDTQYF

j_call: TRBJ1-4
v_call: TRBV5-1
clone_size: -
d_call: -
cdr3_nt: TGCGCCAGCAGCTTGGAAGGACAACAAGAAAAACTGTTTTTT
cdr3_aa: CASSLEGQQEKLFF

j_call: TRBJ2-5
v_call: TRBV5-1
clone_size: -
d_call: TRBD1
cdr3_nt: TGCGCCAGCAGCTTGGGGCCAGGGACAGAGGAGACCCAGTACTTC
cdr3_aa: CASSLGPGTEETQYF

j_call: TRBJ1-1
v_call: TRBV15
clone_size: few
d_call: -
cdr3_nt: TGTGCCACCAGCAGAGCAACTGGACCGGCTTTCTTT
cdr3_aa: CATSRATGPAFF

j_call: TRBJ1-5
v_call: TRBV30
clone_size: -
d_call: -
cdr3_nt: TGTGCCTGGACCCGGGAGAGCAATCAGCCCCAGCATTTT
cdr3_aa: CAWTRESNQPQHF

j_call: TRBJ2-7
v_call: TRBV7-2
clone_size: few
d_call: -
cdr3_nt: TGTGCCAGCAGCTCAAGCTACAGATACGAGCAGTACTTC
cdr3_aa: CASSSSYRYEQYF

j_call: TRBJ2-4
v_call: TRBV30
clone_size: -
d_call: -
cdr3_nt: TGTGCCTGGAGGCCCGGGAGTTCGGGCATTCAGTACTTC
cdr3_aa: CAWRPGSSGIQYF

j_call: TRBJ2-7
v_call: TRBV7-9
clone_size: few
d_call: -
cdr3_nt: TGTGCCAGCAGCTCAGCATCCTACGAGCAGTACTTC
cdr3_aa: CASSSASYEQYF

j_call: TRBJ1-4
v_call: TRBV10-3
clone_size: few
d_call: TRBD1
cdr3_nt: TGTGCCATCAGTGAGTCGAGGGGGCGCAATGAAAAACTGTTTTTT
cdr3_aa: CAISESRGRNEKLFF

j_call: TRBJ1-2
v_call: TRBV30
clone_size: few
d_call: TRBD1
cdr3_nt: TGTGCCTGGAGTGCTGTCCCACAGGGGGGCTACACCTTC
cdr3_aa: CAWSAVPQGGYTF

j_call: TRBJ1-1
v_call: TRBV6-5
clone_size: few
d_call: TRBD1
cdr3_nt: TGTGCCAGCAGTTACCCATCACAGGGGTACACTGAAGCTTTCTTT
cdr3_aa: CASSYPSQGYTEAFF

j_call: TRBJ1-5
v_call: TRBV6-1
clone_size: -
d_call: -
cdr3_nt: TGTGCCAGCAGTGAAGCAGGGGGGGCGAGGCAGCCCCAGCATTTT
cdr3_aa: CASSEAGGARQPQHF

j_call: TRBJ2-1
v_call: TRBV2
clone_size: -
d_call: -
cdr3_nt: TGTGCCCCTTCCCAAGATCACAATGAGCAGTTCTTC
cdr3_aa: CAPSQDHNEQFF

j_call: TRBJ1-5
v_call: TRBV18
clone_size: few
d_call: -
cdr3_nt: TGTGCCAGCTCACGGGGGGAAGATCAGCCCCAGCATTTT
cdr3_aa: CASSRGEDQPQHF

j_call: TRBJ2-5
v_call: TRBV6-1
clone_size: once
d_call: TRBD1
cdr3_nt: TGTGCCAGCAGTGCCGGGACAGCGATAGAGACCCAGTACTTC
cdr3_aa: CASSAGTAIETQYF

j_call: TRBJ2-3
v_call: TRBV12-5
clone_size: -
d_call: TRBD2
cdr3_nt: TGTGCTAGCTCCGCTAGCGGGAGCACAGATACGCAGTATTTT
cdr3_aa: CASSASGSTDTQYF

j_call: TRBJ2-3
v_call: TRBV9
clone_size: -
d_call: TRBD1
cdr3_nt: TGTGCCAGCAGCTTGACTCGCCGGGACAGGGTCACAGATACGCAGTATTTT
cdr3_aa: CASSLTRRDRVTDTQYF

j_call: TRBJ2-4
v_call: TRBV28
clone_size: few
d_call: -
cdr3_nt: TGTGCCAGCACCCTGGGGGAAGATCAGTACTTC
cdr3_aa: CASTLGEDQYF

j_call: TRBJ2-7
v_call: TRBV18
clone_size: -
d_call: TRBD2
cdr3_nt: TGTGCCAGCTCACTATATAGCGGGGACTCCTACGAGCAGTACTTC
cdr3_aa: CASSLYSGDSYEQYF

j_call: TRBJ2-7
v_call: TRBV7-2
clone_size: few
d_call: -
cdr3_nt: TGTGCCAGCAGCTTCGGCGGGGCGAGCTCCTACGAGCAGTACTTC
cdr3_aa: CASSFGGASSYEQYF

j_call: TRBJ1-6
v_call: TRBV11-2
clone_size: -
d_call: -
cdr3_nt: TGTGCCAGCAGCTTACGACCTACCGTAGCGTCCTATAATTCACCCCTCCACTTT
cdr3_aa: CASSLRPTVASYNSPLHF

j_call: TRBJ1-1
v_call: TRBV10-3
clone_size: -
d_call: TRBD1
cdr3_nt: TGTGCCATCAGCGACGGACAGGGCAAGGAGGGAAGGGCTTTCTTT
cdr3_aa: CAISDGQGKEGRAFF

j_call: TRBJ2-1
v_call: TRBV5-4
clone_size: few
d_call: -
cdr3_nt: TGTGCCAGCAGCTTTGGTGAGAAATCCCCGTTCTTC
cdr3_aa: CASSFGEKSPFF

j_call: TRBJ1-4
v_call: TRBV29-1
clone_size: few
d_call: -
cdr3_nt: TGCAGCGTGGCGACGGGCGGCGAAAAACTGTTTTTT
cdr3_aa: CSVATGGEKLFF

j_call: TRBJ1-3
v_call: TRBV2
clone_size: few
d_call: TRBD1
cdr3_nt: TGTGCCAGCAGGAAGTCCGGGACAGGCTCTGGAAACACCATATATTTT
cdr3_aa: CASRKSGTGSGNTIYF

j_call: TRBJ1-2
v_call: TRBV27
clone_size: -
d_call: -
cdr3_nt: TGTGCCAGCAGTTTATGTGGCTACACCTTC
cdr3_aa: CASSLCGYTF

j_call: TRBJ1-6
v_call: TRBV27
clone_size: few
d_call: -
cdr3_nt: -
cdr3_aa: CASSFLAGGRSPLHF

j_call: TRBJ2-3
v_call: TRBV30
clone_size: few
d_call: -
cdr3_nt: TGTGCCTGGAGTGTGGGGCGCGAGGGCCGGTATTTT
cdr3_aa: CAWSVGREGRYF

j_call: TRBJ2-3
v_call: TRBV5-1
clone_size: -
d_call: -
cdr3_nt: TGCGCCACCACAAACGGGGCCGGGGGCCCAGATACGCAGTATTTT
cdr3_aa: CATTNGAGGPDTQYF

j_call: TRBJ2-7
v_call: TRBV25-1
clone_size: few
d_call: -
cdr3_nt: TGTGCCAGCAGTGACGAGGCAGGAACGTCCTACGAGCAGTACTTC
cdr3_aa: CASSDEAGTSYEQYF

j_call: TRBJ1-1
v_call: TRBV10-3
clone_size: few
d_call: -
cdr3_nt: TGTGCCATCACCTTATTACAGGGTAGGGTGCACACTGAAGCTTTCTTT
cdr3_aa: CAITLLQGRVHTEAFF

j_call: TRBJ2-1
v_call: TRBV19
clone_size: few
d_call: -
cdr3_nt: TGTGCCAGTAGTTTCGGTTTAACCCCGCTCTTC
cdr3_aa: CASSFGLTPLF